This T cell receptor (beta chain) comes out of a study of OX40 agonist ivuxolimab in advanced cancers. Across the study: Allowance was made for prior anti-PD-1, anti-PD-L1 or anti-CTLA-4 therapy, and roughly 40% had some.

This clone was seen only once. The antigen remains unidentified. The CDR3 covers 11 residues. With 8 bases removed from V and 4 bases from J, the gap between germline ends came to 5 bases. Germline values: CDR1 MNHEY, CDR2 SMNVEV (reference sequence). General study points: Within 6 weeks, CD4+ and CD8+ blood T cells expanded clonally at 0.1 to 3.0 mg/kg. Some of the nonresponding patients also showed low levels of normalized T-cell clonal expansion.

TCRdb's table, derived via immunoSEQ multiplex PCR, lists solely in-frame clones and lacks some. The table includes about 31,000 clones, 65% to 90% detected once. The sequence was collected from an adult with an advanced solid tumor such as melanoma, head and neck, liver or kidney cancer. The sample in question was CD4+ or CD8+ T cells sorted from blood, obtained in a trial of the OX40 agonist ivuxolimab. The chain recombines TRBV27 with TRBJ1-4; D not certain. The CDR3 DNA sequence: TGTGCCAGCGGGATTAATGAAAAACTGTTTTTT. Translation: CASGINEKLFF. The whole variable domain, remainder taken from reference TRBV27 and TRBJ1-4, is EAQVTQNPRYLITVTGKKLTVTCSQNMNHEYMSWYRQDPGLGLRQIYYSMNVEVTDKGDVPEGYKVSRKEKRNFPLILESPSPNQTSLYFCASGINEKLFFGSGTQLSVL.